This T cell receptor beta chain was found in a study of T cell responses to AZD1222 COVID-19 vaccine. Data came from immunoSEQ multiplex PCR; TCRdb stores just in-frame clones and leaves some out. The sample holds about 100,000 clones; around 90% are singletons and the top ten take 1% to 1.5%. This CDR3 contains 14 residues. Germline assignment: CDR1 PRHDT and CDR2 FYEKMQ (reference sequence). V was pared by 4 bases and J by 4 bases, with 11 bases between. General observations from the study: Donor demographics were predominantly white British with a female majority; clonal diversity may be underestimated. With dominance at 160-218 and 743-854, vaccine-associated CD4 TCRs spanned spike.

This clone was recorded only once. Its antigen remains unknown. The clonotype originates from an adult in good health. The sequences come from peripheral blood, collected on day 0 of AZD1222 vaccination. V is TRBV13 and J is TRBJ1-3, with D perhaps matching TRBD1 (6 bases). The CDR3, as DNA: TGTGCCAGCAGCTCGGACAGCTCGGGAAACACCATATATTTT. It encodes CASSSDSSGNTIYF. The full variable domain, rest sourced from reference TRBV13 and TRBJ1-3, is AAGVIQSPRHLIKEKRETATLKCYPIPRHDTVYWYQQGPGQDPQFLISFYEKMQSDKGSIPDRFSAQQFSDYHSELNMSSLELGDSALYFCASSSDSSGNTIYFGEGSWLTVV.